This paragraph covers one T cell receptor (beta chain) sequence. Its antigen is currently unknown. Several immunoSEQ 96-well plates shared each subset's DNA, each plate a replicate. TCRdb's table, derived via immunoSEQ multiplex PCR, lists solely in-frame clones and lacks some. The table lists under 1,100,000 clones, around 75% of them singletons. CDR3 length equals 14 residues. The germline gives CDR1 MNHEY, CDR2 SVGAGI. V gave up 5 bases and J gave up 1 base, with 11 bases separating them. The entry originates in a study of shared clonotypes between healthy human individuals. Points from the study as a whole: The study's rarefaction showed incomplete sorted-subset sequencing despite large depth.

J is TRBJ2-5 and V is TRBV6-5; no definite D call. The sequencing input was memory CD4+ T cells sorted from blood. The subset is: CD45RA-negative fraction. The receptor comes from a man younger than 35 in good health. The CDR3 DNA reads as TGTGCCAGCAGTCCCCGGAAGGGCCAAGAGACCCAGTACTTC. Encoded protein: CASSPRKGQETQYF.